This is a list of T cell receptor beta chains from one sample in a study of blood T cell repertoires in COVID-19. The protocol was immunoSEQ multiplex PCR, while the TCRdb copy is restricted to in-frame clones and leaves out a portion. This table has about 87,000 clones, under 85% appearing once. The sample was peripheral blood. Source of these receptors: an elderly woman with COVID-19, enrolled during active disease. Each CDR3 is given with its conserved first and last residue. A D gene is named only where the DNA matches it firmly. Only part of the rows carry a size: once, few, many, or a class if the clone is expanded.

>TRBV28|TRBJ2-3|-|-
CASSLRQGLTDTQYF
TGTGCCAGCAGTTTACGGCAGGGTCTCACAGATACGCAGTATTTT
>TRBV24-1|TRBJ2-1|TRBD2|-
CATSDPSGRAPEQFF
TGTGCCACCAGTGACCCTAGCGGGAGGGCCCCTGAGCAGTTCTTC
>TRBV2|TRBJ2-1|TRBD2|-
CASRSTPSGPYNEQFF
TGTGCCAGCCGGAGTACCCCTAGCGGCCCCTACAATGAGCAGTTCTTC
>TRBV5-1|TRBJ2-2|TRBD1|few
CASSSGTGGDTGELFF
TGCGCCAGCAGCAGCGGGACAGGGGGAGACACCGGGGAGCTGTTTTTT
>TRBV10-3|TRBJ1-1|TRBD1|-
CAIGQGDQYTEAFF
TGTGCCATCGGCCAGGGGGACCAATACACTGAAGCTTTCTTT
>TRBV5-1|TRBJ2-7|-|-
CASSLDGYEQYF
TGCGCCAGCAGCTTGGACGGCTACGAGCAGTACTTC
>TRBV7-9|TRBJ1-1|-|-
CASSLGGGTEAFF
TGTGCCAGCAGCTTGGGGGGAGGGACTGAAGCTTTCTTT
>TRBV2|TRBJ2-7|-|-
CASSAQLVFYEQYF
TGTGCCAGCAGTGCTCAACTGGTCTTCTACGAGCAGTACTTC
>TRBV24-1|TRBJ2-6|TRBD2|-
CATSDAGVSGANVLTF
TGTGCCACCAGTGATGCGGGAGTCTCTGGGGCCAACGTCCTGACTTTC
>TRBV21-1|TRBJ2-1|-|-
CASRKPSGDNEQFF
TGTGCCAGCAGAAAGCCGTCCGGGGACAATGAGCAGTTCTTC
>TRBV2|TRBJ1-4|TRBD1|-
CASSEDRTGVRNEKLFF
TGTGCCAGCAGTGAAGATAGGACAGGGGTCAGGAATGAAAAACTGTTTTTT
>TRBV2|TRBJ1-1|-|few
CASGQVYTEAFF
TGTGCCAGCGGGCAAGTATACACTGAAGCTTTCTTT